This T cell receptor beta chain was found in a study of cytomegalovirus exposure and HLA in healthy donors. With respect to this clone: What it recognizes is unknown.

13 Jbeta primers and 60 Vbeta primers were used for the PCR. Assay used: immunoSEQ multiplex PCR; TCRdb lists only in-frame clones, some missing. The sample carries 120,000 or so clones, roughly 78% recorded once. The study's findings and limits: In a later analysis, TCR beta V- and J-gene trimming was associated with a missense DCLRE1C variant. Reports showed the classifier diagnosing cytomegalovirus status with high specificity and sensitivity.

Sequencing was performed on PBMCs. This receptor was identified in a male donor in good health and CMV-seronegative.

CDR3: CASRLRGSVNTEAFF. The CDR3 DNA follows: TGTGCAAGTCGCTTAAGGGGGTCGGTGAACACTGAAGCTTTCTTT. This chain links TRBV12-2 with TRBJ1-1; the tabulated D call, TRBD1, remains unverified against the DNA. TRBV12-2 is a pseudogene. This CDR3 has 15 amino acids.